A selection of T cell receptor beta chains follows, all from one sample in a study of cytomegalovirus exposure and HLA in healthy donors. TCRdb's table, derived via immunoSEQ multiplex PCR, lists solely in-frame clones and lacks some. The sample lists 150,000 to 200,000 clones, 75% occurring once. The sequenced sample was PBMCs. The receptors originated from a man younger than 35 in good health and CMV-seropositive. The CDR3 runs from the conserved cysteine through the conserved F or W. The D gene is left open where the match is weak. Expanded clones get a size class; other rows say once, few or many, or leave the size out.

d_gene	abundance	v_gene	j_gene	CDR3nt	CDR3aa
.	.	TRBV6-5	TRBJ2-3	TGTGCCAGCAGTTACTCGGCCATAGCTGTAGCTCCGTATTTT	CASSYSAIAVAPYF
TRBD2	.	TRBV7-9	TRBJ2-7	TGTGCCAGCACCCTCCCGGGGGGAGACTACGAGCAGTACTTC	CASTLPGGDYEQYF
.	few	TRBV5-4	TRBJ2-5	TGTGCCAGCAGCTTCGGCCAGGCAACCTTAGAGACCCAGTACTTC	CASSFGQATLETQYF
TRBD2	.	TRBV15	TRBJ2-1	TGTGCCACCAGCCGGGGGGTAGGCGGGGCTCCCCGGAATGAGCAGTTCTTC	CATSRGVGGAPRNEQFF
.	.	TRBV29-1	TRBJ1-1	TGCAGCGTTGATTATATTAACACTGAAGCTTTCTTT	CSVDYINTEAFF
TRBD1	.	TRBV2	TRBJ2-3	TGTGCCAGCAGTCCGGGACAGGGAAAAGCGGTTTTTCTTATTGCAGATACGCAGTATTTT	CASSPGQGKAVFLIADTQYF
TRBD1	.	TRBV27	TRBJ2-1	TGTGCCAGCAGCCCTTGGACAGGGGGTAACAATGAGCAGTTCTTC	CASSPWTGGNNEQFF
.	.	TRBV28	TRBJ2-7	TGTGCCAGCAGTCCCCCGACTGTTTACTCCTACGAGCAGTACTTC	CASSPPTVYSYEQYF
TRBD2	.	TRBV28	TRBJ2-1	TGTGCCAGCAGCCCCCGGGACTACTCCTACAATGAGCAGTTCTTC	CASSPRDYSYNEQFF
TRBD1	.	TRBV15	TRBJ2-2	TGTGCCACCAGCAGAGCACCGGGACAGGGGAGCACCGGGGAGCTGTTTTTT	CATSRAPGQGSTGELFF
.	.	TRBV29-1	TRBJ2-7	TGCAGCGTTGCCTGGGGCGGCCTTAACGAGCAGTACTTC	CSVAWGGLNEQYF
.	.	TRBV30	TRBJ2-2	TGTGCCTGGACTCCCAAGCGAGACAACACCGGGGAGCTGTTTTTT	CAWTPKRDNTGELFF
TRBD2	.	TRBV6-1	TRBJ2-1	TGTGCCAGCTGGACTAGCGGGGCCTACAATGAGCAGTTCTTC	CASWTSGAYNEQFF
.	.	TRBV6-4	TRBJ2-2	TGTGCCAGCAGTGACACAGGCGACACCGGGGAGCTGTTTTTT	CASSDTGDTGELFF
.	few	TRBV15	TRBJ2-1	TGTGCCACCAGCAGAACAAAGGGGCCGGATGAGCAGTTCTTC	CATSRTKGPDEQFF
TRBD2	.	TRBV2	TRBJ2-3	TGTGCCGGGCGGGGGGGGGTCACAGATACGCAGTATTTT	CAGRGGVTDTQYF
TRBD2	.	TRBV27	TRBJ2-2	TGTGCCAGCAGTCCCCATCGGTATAGCGGGAGGCAGACCGGGGAGCTGTTTTTT	CASSPHRYSGRQTGELFF
TRBD1	.	TRBV27	TRBJ2-6	TGTGCCACCAAGACGTGGGGACAGCCGACCTCTGGGGCCAACGTCCTGACTTTC	CATKTWGQPTSGANVLTF
TRBD1	.	TRBV6-1	TRBJ1-5	TGTGCCAGCAGTGATTCGGGACAGGGGAGATATCAGCCCCAGCATTTT	CASSDSGQGRYQPQHF
TRBD1	.	TRBV28	TRBJ1-2	TGTGCCAGCAGTTACAAGACAGGGGGTGGCTACACCTTC	CASSYKTGGGYTF
TRBD1	.	TRBV6-6	TRBJ1-4	TGTGCCAGCAGTTACCGGACAGGGGGAGGTGAAAAACTGTTTTTT	CASSYRTGGGEKLFF
TRBD1	few	TRBV27	TRBJ2-7	TGTGCCAGTAGACAGGGGGTCTACGAGCAGTACTTC	CASRQGVYEQYF
TRBD2	.	TRBV5-6	TRBJ2-3	TGTGCCAGCAGCTCACCGGGACTAGGGGGGGGAGATACGCAGTATTTT	CASSSPGLGGGDTQYF
TRBD1	.	TRBV5-1	TRBJ1-1	TGCGCCAGCAGCTTAACCGGACAGGCGAACACTGAAGCTTTCTTT	CASSLTGQANTEAFF
.	once	TRBV29-1	TRBJ2-5	TGCAGCGCTAGATTGGAGACCCAGTACTTC	CSARLETQYF
.	.	TRBV25-1	TRBJ1-1	TGTGCCAGCAGTGGTTTTTCGGGTGGTGCGGCTTTCTTT	CASSGFSGGAAFF
TRBD1	.	TRBV6-1	TRBJ2-5	TGTGCCAGCATCACTCCCGGGACAGGGGCTGGGACCCAGTACTTC	CASITPGTGAGTQYF
.	.	TRBV28	TRBJ1-2	TGTGCCAGCAGCATGACAGGATTCTATGGCTACCCCTTC	CASSMTGFYGYPF
TRBD1	few	TRBV5-1	TRBJ1-4	TGCGCCAGCAGCCTGACGGGACAGGGTAATGAAAAACTGTTTTTT	CASSLTGQGNEKLFF
.	few	TRBV15	TRBJ2-7	TGTGCCACCAGCAGAGTACCGAGCTCCTACGAGCAGTACTTC	CATSRVPSSYEQYF
TRBD1	few	TRBV6-6	TRBJ1-6	TGTGCCAGCAGTCCGGGACAGAATTCACCCCTCCACTTT	CASSPGQNSPLHF
.	.	TRBV2	TRBJ2-1	TGTGCCAGCAGTGACCCCGGGACTTCTGGTTTGGGTGAGCAGTTCTTC	CASSDPGTSGLGEQFF
TRBD1	.	TRBV7-3	TRBJ2-7	TGTGCCAGCAGCTTAGGACAGGGGGGAGCCTACGAGCAGTACTTC	CASSLGQGGAYEQYF
.	.	TRBV4-1	TRBJ2-3	TGCGCCAGCAGCCAAGACGGAGGCACAGATACGCAGTATTTT	CASSQDGGTDTQYF
.	.	TRBV2	TRBJ2-7	TGTGCCAGCAAAAATCAGGGGAACTCCTACGAGCAGTACTTC	CASKNQGNSYEQYF
TRBD1	few	TRBV7-9	TRBJ2-1	TGTGCCAGCAGCCCCAAGGCCTCAGGGGGCTTCTACAATGAGCAGTTCTTC	CASSPKASGGFYNEQFF
.	.	TRBV28	TRBJ1-6	TGTGCCACACAACTACGAGTAAATTCACCCCTCCACTTT	CATQLRVNSPLHF
.	.	TRBV23-1	TRBJ1-5	TGCGCCAGCGAACCCTCGGGGAGGGATCAGCCCCAGCATTTT	CASEPSGRDQPQHF
TRBD1	few	TRBV7-3	TRBJ2-1	TGTGCCAGCAGCTTCAACAGGGGGGCCTACAATGAGCAGTTCTTC	CASSFNRGAYNEQFF
TRBD2	.	TRBV4-1	TRBJ2-5	TGCGCCAGCAGCCCGGGACTAGCGGACCTCCCGGGGGAGACCCAGTACTTC	CASSPGLADLPGETQYF
.	few	TRBV27	TRBJ2-7	TGTGCCACCCACAGGGCCGGGTCCTACGAGCAGTACTTC	CATHRAGSYEQYF